These 9 T cell receptor beta chains share one sample of origin, sequenced in a study of T cells in Graves' hyperthyroidism and ophthalmopathy. Authors of the study amplified TCR beta CDR3 regions from RNA transcripts. First-round RT-PCR with HTBI primers amplified the TCR CDR3 region. TCRdb re-analysed the multiplex PCR reads in MiXCR, keeping a single row per CDR3 protein. Among 350,000 or so distinct CDR3 sequences, about a sixth were seen once, and the ten largest hold around 16%. Sequenced sample: blood. The receptors here all came from a middle-aged woman with Graves' ophthalmopathy.

This clonotype has ten or more counts. This rearrangement joins TRBV11-2 to TRBJ1-2, with D possibly TRBD1 on 5 matching bases. The germline gives CDR1 SGHAT, CDR2 FQNNGV. Deletions cut 0 bases from V and 4 bases from J, with 12 bases between. The CDR3 runs to 15 residues. CDR3 in amino acids: CASSLDWWDVYGYTF. The CDR3, as DNA: TGTGCCAGCAGCTTAGATTGGTGGGACGTCTATGGCTACACCTTC. The full variable domain, its missing parts supplied by reference TRBV11-2 and TRBJ1-2, is EAGVAQSPRYKIIEKRQSVAFWCNPISGHATLYWYQQILGQGPKLLIQFQNNGVVDDSQLPKDRFSAERLKGVDSTLKIQPAKLEDSAVYLCASSLDWWDVYGYTFGSGTRLTVV.

This clonotype has at least ten counts. The chain employs TRBV27 and TRBJ1-1; possible D gene TRBD1, 5 bases. Germline lookup yields CDR1 MNHEY and CDR2 SMNVEV (reference sequence). Trimming left V 2 bases short and J 0 bases short, with 10 bases between. The CDR3 spans 15 residues. This CDR3 reads CASSLSGDLNTEAFF. The CDR3 DNA is TGTGCCAGCAGTTTAAGTGGGGACCTGAACACTGAAGCTTTCTTT.

This clonotype was detected only a few times. V gene TRBV3-1 combines with J gene TRBJ1-2, with D tentatively TRBD1 (5 bases). Looked up from germline, CDR1 is LGHDT and CDR2 is YNNKEL (reference sequence). The V gene lost 4 bases and the J gene lost 2 bases, with 17 bases spanning the gap. This CDR3 has 16 amino acids. The chain's CDR3 is CASSPYPPTENYGYTF. In DNA, the CDR3 is TGTGCCAGCAGCCCCTACCCCCCGACAGAAAACTATGGCTACACCTTC.

This clonotype has a count of ten or more. This chain links TRBV11-2 with TRBJ2-7, with 7 bases matching TRBD2. The J segment lost 0 bases and the V segment lost 0 bases, leaving 2 bases of the junction unmatched. The germline CDR1 and CDR2 sequences are SGHAT and FQNNGV. The CDR3 covers 15 residues. CDR3 amino acids: CASSLEGGSSYEQYF. Here the CDR3 DNA reads TGTGCCAGCAGCTTAGAGGGCGGGAGCTCCTACGAGCAGTACTTC.

This clonotype appeared many times. The chain joins TRBV28 to TRBJ1-1, with TRBD1 as a possible D gene (5 bases). This CDR3 region has 15 residues. Germline-derived CDR1 and CDR2 are MDHEN and SYDVKM. The germline V and J ends were trimmed by 4 bases and 4 bases, with 16 bases remaining between them. The CDR3 is CASSSSGGVGTEAFF. CDR3 nucleotides: TGTGCCAGCAGTTCCTCCGGGGGGGTTGGCACTGAAGCTTTCTTT.

This clonotype came up many times. The CDR3 nucleotides are TGTGCCAGCAGGCAGGGTCTGGGGGGCCGAAAAAACATTCAGTACTTC. Its translation is CASRQGLGGRKNIQYF. The rearrangement joins TRBV11-2 to TRBJ2-4; TRBD1 or TRBD2 may be the D gene (6 bases each). V shed 6 bases and J shed 4 bases, with 19 bases lying between them. This CDR3 is 16 amino acids long. From germline, CDR1 is SGHAT and CDR2 FQNNGV.

This chain joins TRBV6-5 and TRBJ1-1, with TRBD1 identical over 8 bases. The length of the CDR3 is 15 residues. V lost 4 bases and J lost 3; bases outside the gene matches: 7. Germline V gene lookup returns CDR1 MNHEY and CDR2 SVGAGI. CDR3 amino acids: CASSSRTGLDTEAFF. The CDR3 DNA is TGTGCCAGCAGTTCCCGGACAGGGTTGGACACTGAAGCTTTCTTT.

This clonotype was observed a few times. The rearrangement links TRBV4-3 to TRBJ1-1; D gene unclear. The ends were cut back, 5 bases at V and 1 base at J, with 8 bases in the middle. The CDR3 is 13 residues long. Germline CDR1 reads LGHNA; CDR2 reads YSLEER. The CDR3 DNA is TGCGCCAGCAGCTCCACATCGAACACTGAAGCTTTCTTT. This gives the protein CASSSTSNTEAFF.

In its sample, this clonotype was seen many times. The chain links TRBV6-5 to TRBJ1-5; possible D gene TRBD1, 5 bases. The germline V gene encodes CDR1 MNHEY and CDR2 SVGAGI. Trimming removed 5 bases from V and 0 bases from J, with 11 bases in between. The CDR3 sequence is 15 residues long. In DNA, the CDR3 is TGTGCCAGCAGTAACAGGAATTATAGCAATCAGCCCCAGCATTTT. It codes for CASSNRNYSNQPQHF.